These 13 T cell receptor beta chains came from one sample sequenced in a study of Graves' ophthalmopathy and Graves' hyperthyroidism. RNA transcripts yielded amplified TCR beta CDR3 regions. Amplification began with first-round RT-PCR using HTBI primers, then second-round multiplex PCR was performed. TCRdb recomputed calls from the multiplex PCR reads with MiXCR, one row per CDR3 protein. Among 600,000 to 950,000 distinct CDR3 sequences listed, around 40% were seen once. Sequences were obtained from peripheral blood. These TCRs come from an adult man with Graves' ophthalmopathy.

This clonotype came up once. The rearrangement joins TRBV25-1 to TRBJ1-2; D is uncertain. CDR3 length: 16 residues. Looked up from germline, CDR1 is MGHDK and CDR2 is SYGVNS. Trimming took 7 bases from V and 2 from J, leaving 20 bases between them. The CDR3 reads CASNQASWGQNYGYTF. The CDR3 DNA sequence: TGTGCCAGCAACCAAGCATCCTGGGGTCAGAACTATGGCTACACCTTC.

V is TRBV5-1 and J is TRBJ1-1, with TRBD1 identical over 8 bases. Losses at the gene ends were 0 bases for V and 0 bases for J; bases not matched to a gene: 7. Germline CDR1 and CDR2: SGHRS and YFSETQ. The CDR3 is 17 residues long. The CDR3 here is CASSLGRQGRVNTEAFF. The CDR3 DNA sequence: TGCGCCAGCAGCTTGGGGCGACAGGGGAGAGTGAACACTGAAGCTTTCTTT.

This clonotype was counted between two and nine times. The rearrangement joins TRBV6-6 to TRBJ1-6; a possible D gene is TRBD1 (5 bases). CDR3 length: 14 amino acids. V shed 6 bases and J shed 9 bases, with 15 bases lying between them. Germline V gene data show CDR1 as MNHNY and CDR2 as SVGAGI (reference sequence). DNA for the CDR3: TGTGCCAGCAGACTCGGGGGTTTGGGTTCACCCCTCCACTTT. Translation: CASRLGGLGSPLHF.

This clonotype was recorded once. The J gene is TRBJ2-5, the V gene TRBV9, with TRBD1 matching over 7 bases. The germline V gene has CDR1 SGDLS and CDR2 YYNGEE. CDR3 length: 14 amino acids. V was clipped by 4 bases and J by 9 bases; unmatched bases: 12. The DNA for the CDR3 is TGTGCCAGCAGCCCCCCAGGGGGTGGTCAGCCCCAGTACTTC. Amino acids: CASSPPGGGQPQYF.

The J gene is TRBJ1-3, the V gene TRBV10-3; the match to TRBD1 covers 8 bases. The junction had 11 bases not matched to a gene; V was cut back by 2 bases and J by 8 bases. This CDR3 has 16 residues. The germline CDR1 and CDR2 sequences are ENHRY and SYGVKD. CDR3 in amino acids: CAISEGQGWYGYTIYF. For the CDR3, the DNA is TGTGCCATCAGTGAGGGACAGGGATGGTACGGCTACACCATATATTTT.

The chain combines TRBV19 with TRBJ2-2; D uncertain. The CDR3 is 11 residues long. V gave up 9 bases and J gave up 8 bases, with 10 bases separating them. Per the germline V gene, CDR1 is LNHDA and CDR2 is SQIVND (reference sequence). The CDR3, as DNA: TGTGCCAGCCATAACTCGGGGGAGCTGTTTTTT. This gives the protein CASHNSGELFF.

The genes are TRBV19 and TRBJ2-7; possibly TRBD1 for D (6 bases). V was cut by 5 bases and J by 4 bases, with 12 bases left in between. CDR3 size: 13 residues. Germline V gene data show CDR1 as LNHDA and CDR2 as SQIVND (reference sequence). The CDR3 DNA sequence: TGTGCCAGTAGTCCAGGGGTAGGATACGAGCAGTACTTC. Its protein is CASSPGVGYEQYF.

The chain combines TRBV5-4 with TRBJ2-5, with D tentatively TRBD1 (6 bases). The CDR3 sequence is 14 residues long. Trimming pared 1 base from V and 4 bases from J, leaving 11 bases between. Germline CDR1 reads SGHNT; CDR2 reads YYREEE (reference sequence). The CDR3 region has the DNA TGTGCCAGCAGCTTGCAGGGGCAAGGAGAGACCCAGTACTTC. Translating it yields CASSLQGQGETQYF.

The chain couples TRBV7-2 to TRBJ1-2; the D gene is possibly TRBD1 (5 bases). V lost 1 base to trimming and J lost 5 bases, with 14 bases between them. CDR1 is SGHTA and CDR2 is FQGNSA in the germline V gene. The CDR3 sequence is 15 residues long. The CDR3 spells CASSLDGPGRYGYTF. The CDR3 nucleotides read TGTGCCAGCAGCTTAGATGGGCCAGGGCGGTATGGCTACACCTTC.

Turning to this clonotype: Sequence at one end of the junction differs from germline and may be a read error. This chain joins TRBV19 and TRBJ1-5; D possibly corresponds to TRBD1 (5 bases). The germline V gene has CDR1 LNHDA and CDR2 SQIVND (reference sequence). CDR3 size: 15 residues. This CDR3 is CASSIARGSYQPQHF. The CDR3 bases are TGTGCCAGTAGTATAGCGAGGGGTAGCTATCAGCCCCAGCATTTT.

DNA for the CDR3: TGTGCCAGCAGTTTTACGGGACAGGGAAGGTATGGCTACACCTTC. Its translation is CASSFTGQGRYGYTF. V and J are TRBV12-3 or TRBV12-4 and TRBJ1-2; 9 nucleotides align to TRBD1. After removal of 3 bases from V and 5 bases from J, the junction contained 7 bases not matched to a gene. This CDR3 has 15 residues.

Ten or more counts support this clonotype. The chain has TRBV11-2 and TRBJ1-4, with 11 nucleotides matching TRBD1. The germline V gene has CDR1 SGHAT and CDR2 FQNNGV. The J segment lost 8 bases and the V segment lost 5 bases, leaving 4 bases of the junction unmatched. The CDR3 length is 14 residues. For the CDR3, the DNA is TGTGCCAGCAGCCTCGGGACAGGGGGAGAAAAACTGTTTTTT. It codes for CASSLGTGGEKLFF. The full variable domain, completed using reference TRBV11-2 and TRBJ1-4, is EAGVAQSPRYKIIEKRQSVAFWCNPISGHATLYWYQQILGQGPKLLIQFQNNGVVDDSQLPKDRFSAERLKGVDSTLKIQPAKLEDSAVYLCASSLGTGGEKLFFGSGTQLSVL.

This clonotype appeared once. V is TRBV10-2 and J is TRBJ2-5; TRBD1 matches at 7 bases. CDR3 size: 16 residues. CDR1 is WSHSY, CDR2 SAAADI, per germline. V shed 4 bases and J 5 bases; nucleotides not matched to a gene: 13. The CDR3 loop reads CASSGAKGTGVETQYF. CDR3 DNA sequence: TGCGCCAGCAGTGGAGCAAAAGGAACAGGGGTGGAGACCCAGTACTTC.